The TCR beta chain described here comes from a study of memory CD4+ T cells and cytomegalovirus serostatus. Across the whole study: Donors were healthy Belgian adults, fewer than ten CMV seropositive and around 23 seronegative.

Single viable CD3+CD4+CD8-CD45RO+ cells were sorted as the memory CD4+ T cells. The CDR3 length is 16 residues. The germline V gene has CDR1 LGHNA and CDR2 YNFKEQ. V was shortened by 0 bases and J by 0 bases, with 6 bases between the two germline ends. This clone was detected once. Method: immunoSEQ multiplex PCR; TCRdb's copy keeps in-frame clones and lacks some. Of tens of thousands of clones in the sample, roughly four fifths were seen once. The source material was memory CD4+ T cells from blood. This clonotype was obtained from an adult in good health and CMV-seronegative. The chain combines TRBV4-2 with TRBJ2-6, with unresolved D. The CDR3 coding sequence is TGTGCCAGCAGCCAAGATCGGACCTCTGGGGCCAACGTCCTGACTTTC. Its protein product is CASSQDRTSGANVLTF.